This T cell receptor (beta chain) was sequenced in a study of T cells after yellow fever vaccination. CDR3 length equals 15 residues. CDR1 ENHRY and CDR2 SYGVKD come from the germline V gene. The V gene end was trimmed by 4 bases and the J gene end by 2 bases; junction bases not matched to a gene: 7. The authors made TCR cDNA by 5'RACE template switching, adding a universal primer site and UMIs. A single record per CDR3 protein comes from TCRdb applying MiXCR to the 5' RACE reads. The sample lists around 530,000 distinct CDR3 sequences, about 15% occurring once. The gene calls are TRBV10-3 and TRBJ2-5; TRBD2 aligns across 7 bases. The sequenced sample was PBMCs, obtained about 5 days after the first yellow fever vaccination. The origin of this receptor is a young man who received the YFV17D yellow fever vaccine. CDR3 amino acids: CAISALTSSQETQYF. CDR3 sequence (DNA): TGTGCCATCAGTGCCTTGACTAGCAGTCAAGAGACCCAGTACTTC.